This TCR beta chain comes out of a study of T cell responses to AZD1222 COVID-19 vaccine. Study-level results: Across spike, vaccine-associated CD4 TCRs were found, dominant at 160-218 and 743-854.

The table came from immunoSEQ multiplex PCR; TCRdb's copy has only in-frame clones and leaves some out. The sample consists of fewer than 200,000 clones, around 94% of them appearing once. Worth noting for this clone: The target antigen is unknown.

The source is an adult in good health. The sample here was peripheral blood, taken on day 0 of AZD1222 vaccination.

The DNA of the CDR3 is TGTGCCAGCAGCTACTTAGGGTCTCCCTCCCACAATGAGCCCCCGCAGTTCTTC. Protein product: CASSYLGSPSHNEPPQFF. V is TRBV2 and J is TRBJ2-1; D not certain. CDR3 length: 18 residues. Germline-derived CDR1 and CDR2 are SNHLY and FYNNEI. V lost 6 bases and J 12 bases, leaving 33 bases between the germline ends.